Presented here are 18 T cell receptor beta chains from one specimen sequenced in a study of healthy donors' naive CD4 and CD8 T cells. Starting from around 500 ng of total RNA, TCR libraries were made with linear amplification. MiXCR was run by TCRdb on the reads, yielding one entry per CDR3 protein. The table includes about 180,000 distinct CDR3 sequences, over 60% detected once. Input material: naive CD4+ and CD8+ T cells sorted from blood, pooled from several donors. The receptor set was obtained from a pool of human donors in good health; the sample pools cells from several healthy donors.

V is TRBV29-1 and J is TRBJ2-2; D uncertain. Germline V gives CDR1 SQVTM, CDR2 ANQGSEA. V was shortened by 5 bases and J by 4 bases, with 11 bases between the two germline ends. The CDR3 covers 13 residues. The DNA of the CDR3 is TGCAGCGTTATCTCTGGCCGCACCGGGGAGCTGTTTTTT. Residues: CSVISGRTGELFF.

The CDR3 DNA sequence: TGTGCCAGCAGCTTAGAGGGGACTAGCGGGGGTGGAGCAGATACGCAGTATTTT. Translated: CASSLEGTSGGGADTQYF. The chain recombines TRBV11-2 with TRBJ2-3; 14 bases are a match to TRBD2. Germline CDR1 SGHAT, CDR2 FQNNGV. The CDR3 is made up of 18 amino acids. With 0 bases clipped from V and 4 bases from J, the junction kept 6 bases outside the gene matches.

The chain links TRBV7-2 to TRBJ2-7; TRBD1 is a possible D gene (6 bases). CDR3 size: 15 residues. The germline V and J ends were trimmed by 5 bases and 0 bases, with 14 bases remaining between them. The germline gives CDR1 SGHTA, CDR2 FQGNSA. In DNA, the CDR3 is TGTGCCAGCAGCCTGGGACATTACCTCTCCTACGAGCAGTACTTC. The encoded protein is CASSLGHYLSYEQYF. The full variable domain, rest sourced from reference TRBV7-2 and TRBJ2-7, is GAGVSQSPSNKVTEKGKDVELRCDPISGHTALYWYRQSLGQGLEFLIYFQGNSAPDKSGLPSDRFSAERTGGSVSTLTIQRTQQEDSAVYLCASSLGHYLSYEQYFGPGTRLTVT.

The CDR3 loop reads CASSYVRDSYNEQFF. CDR3 DNA sequence: TGTGCCAGCAGTTACGTCCGGGACTCCTACAATGAGCAGTTCTTC. The V and J genes are TRBV6-2 or TRBV6-3 and TRBJ2-1, with TRBD2 as a possible D gene (5 bases). The CDR3 is 15 residues long. Germline V gene lookup returns CDR1 MNHEY and CDR2 SVGEGT. V dropped 2 bases and J dropped 0 bases, with 8 bases sitting between them.

This clonotype was seen only a few times. This sequence joins TRBV6-5 and TRBJ2-1, with D possibly TRBD2 on 6 matching bases. Germline CDR1 and CDR2: MNHEY and SVGAGI. Trimming left V 5 bases short and J 9 bases short, with 14 bases between. CDR3 length: 13 amino acids. In nucleotides, the CDR3 is TGTGCCAGCAGTCAGGTCCGGGGAGGTGAGCAGTTCTTC. The encoded protein is CASSQVRGGEQFF.

This clonotype was recorded a few times. The V and J genes are TRBV12-3 or TRBV12-4 and TRBJ2-1; 12 nucleotides line up with TRBD2. This CDR3 has 15 amino acids. The junction had 6 bases not matched to a gene; V was cut back by 2 bases and J by 10 bases. The CDR3 DNA is TGTGCCAGCAGTTTACCTAGCGGGAGGGCGGGAGAGCAGTTCTTC. Residues: CASSLPSGRAGEQFF.

This clonotype occurred once. The chain joins TRBV29-1 to TRBJ1-2, with D possibly TRBD1 on 5 matching bases. The germline V gene has CDR1 SQVTM and CDR2 ANQGSEA. This CDR3 comprises 16 residues. V was shortened by 3 bases and J by 3 bases, with 20 bases between the two germline ends. The CDR3, as DNA: TGCAGCGTTGATTCCACGGGTGGGCAGGGAGACTATGGCTACACCTTC. This sequence encodes CSVDSTGGQGDYGYTF.

The chain employs TRBV29-1 and TRBJ2-3; D possibly corresponds to TRBD2 (6 bases). This CDR3 is 13 amino acids long. The ends were cut back, 4 bases at V and 6 bases at J, with 14 bases in the middle. Germline CDR1 is SQVTM and CDR2 is ANQGSEA. Here the CDR3 DNA reads TGCAGCGTTGGGGAGGTAGGGAGGGATACGCAGTATTTT. Residues: CSVGEVGRDTQYF.

This clonotype was counted only a few times. The rearrangement joins TRBV30 to TRBJ2-2, with 7 positions matching TRBD2. Germline lookup yields CDR1 GTSNPN and CDR2 SVGIG (reference sequence). V trimming: 3 bases; J trimming: 0 bases; junction bases outside the gene matches: 4. The CDR3 consists of 15 residues. CDR3 loop: CAWSFAGANTGELFF. In DNA, the CDR3 is TGTGCCTGGAGCTTTGCGGGGGCGAACACCGGGGAGCTGTTTTTT.

This clonotype was seen a single time. Here the CDR3 reads CSVFPRVGADTQYF. In DNA, the CDR3 is TGCAGCGTTTTTCCGCGGGTGGGCGCGGATACGCAGTATTTT. The chain has TRBV29-1 and TRBJ2-3; D perhaps matches TRBD2 (5 bases). The V gene lost 5 bases and the J gene lost 6 bases, with 18 bases spanning the gap. Germline lookup yields CDR1 SQVTM and CDR2 ANQGSEA. The CDR3 length is 14 residues.

The chain combines TRBV13 with TRBJ2-1, with 9 bases matching TRBD1. Germline loops: CDR1 PRHDT, CDR2 FYEKMQ (reference sequence). The ends lost 4 bases at V and 2 bases at J; junction bases unmatched: 9. This CDR3 region has 17 residues. The CDR3 loop is CASSSKGGQGPYNEQFF. The CDR3 region has the DNA TGTGCCAGCAGCTCTAAGGGTGGACAGGGGCCCTACAATGAGCAGTTCTTC. The full variable domain, rest sourced from reference TRBV13 and TRBJ2-1, is AAGVIQSPRHLIKEKRETATLKCYPIPRHDTVYWYQQGPGQDPQFLISFYEKMQSDKGSIPDRFSAQQFSDYHSELNMSSLELGDSALYFCASSSKGGQGPYNEQFFGPGTRLTVL.

This chain links TRBV7-9 with TRBJ2-1, with D possibly TRBD2 on 5 matching bases. In germline, CDR1 is SEHNR, CDR2 FQNEAQ (reference sequence). V lost 5 bases and J lost 8, with 10 bases in between. This CDR3 spans 12 amino acids. CDR3 nucleotides: TGTGCCAGCAGCACATACGGGGATGAGCAGTTCTTC. This translates into CASSTYGDEQFF. Combining the CDR3 with reference TRBV7-9 and TRBJ2-1 gives the whole variable domain DTGVSQNPRHKITKRGQNVTFRCDPISEHNRLYWYRQTLGQGPEFLTYFQNEAQLEKSRLLSDRFSAERPKGSFSTLEIQRTEQGDSAMYLCASSTYGDEQFFGPGTRLTVL.

V gene TRBV29-1 combines with J gene TRBJ1-1; D perhaps matches TRBD1 (6 bases). Germline V gene sequence: CDR1 SQVTM, CDR2 ANQGSEA. The CDR3 runs 15 residues. V dropped 1 base and J dropped 5 bases, with 17 bases sitting between them. Here the CDR3 DNA reads TGCAGCGTTGAAGTTGATGAGGGGGTAGGGACTGAAGCTTTCTTT. Translation: CSVEVDEGVGTEAFF.

This chain uses TRBV29-1 with TRBJ2-2, with D hard to call. Germline V gives CDR1 SQVTM, CDR2 ANQGSEA. This CDR3 is built from 15 residues. V lost 0 bases and J lost 7, with 15 bases in between. CDR3 residues: CSVEDPGIRVGELFF. CDR3 nucleotide sequence: TGCAGCGTTGAAGACCCGGGCATCCGAGTCGGGGAGCTGTTTTTT.

This clonotype was detected only a few times. The V and J genes are TRBV27 and TRBJ1-5, with unresolved D. V was pared by 1 base and J by 6 bases, with 4 bases between. This CDR3 contains 12 residues. The germline V gene has CDR1 MNHEY and CDR2 SMNVEV (reference sequence). CDR3: CASSLWGQPQHF. CDR3 nucleotide sequence: TGTGCCAGCAGTTTATGGGGTCAGCCCCAGCATTTT.

V usage is TRBV29-1 and J usage is TRBJ2-4; tentatively, D is TRBD1 or TRBD2 (6 bases each). CDR3 length: 12 residues. The V gene's germline CDR1 is SQVTM and CDR2 ANQGSEA. V lost 0 bases and J 16 bases, leaving 16 bases between the germline ends. CDR3: CSVEDLRGDLYF. The CDR3 DNA is TGCAGCGTTGAAGATCTGAGGGGGGACCTTTACTTC.

The chain uses TRBV29-1 and TRBJ1-2, with D uncertain. V was clipped by 0 bases and J by 8 bases, with 7 bases between them. This CDR3 is built from 11 residues. Germline assignment: CDR1 SQVTM and CDR2 ANQGSEA. DNA for the CDR3: TGCAGCGTTGAAGAAGGAGTAGGCTACACCTTC. Its protein is CSVEEGVGYTF.

The CDR3 region has the DNA TGTGCCAGCAGCTTGGGGGTGACGGGGGAAGGCGCGAACACCGGGGAGCTGTTTTTT. This codes for CASSLGVTGEGANTGELFF. The V and J genes are TRBV5-6 and TRBJ2-2, with D possibly being TRBD2 (6 bases). Germline V CDR1 and CDR2: SGHDT, YYEEEE. The CDR3 totals 19 residues. V was pared by 0 bases and J by 0 bases, with 18 bases between. Variable domain in full (rest from reference TRBV5-6 and TRBJ2-2): DAGVTQSPTHLIKTRGQQVTLRCSPKSGHDTVSWYQQALGQGPQFIFQYYEEEERQRGNFPDRFSGHQFPNYSSELNVNALLLGDSALYLCASSLGVTGEGANTGELFFGEGSRLTVL.